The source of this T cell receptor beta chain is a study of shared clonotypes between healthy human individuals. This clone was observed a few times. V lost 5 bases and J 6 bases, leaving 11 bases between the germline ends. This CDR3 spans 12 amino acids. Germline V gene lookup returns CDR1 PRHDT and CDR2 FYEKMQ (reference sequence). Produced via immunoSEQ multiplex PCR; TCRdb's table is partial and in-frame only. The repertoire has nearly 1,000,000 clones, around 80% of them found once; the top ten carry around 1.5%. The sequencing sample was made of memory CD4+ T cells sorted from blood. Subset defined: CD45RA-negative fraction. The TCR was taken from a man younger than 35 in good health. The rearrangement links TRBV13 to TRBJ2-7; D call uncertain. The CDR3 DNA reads TGTGCCAGCAGCCCATCGCACAGCGAGCAGTACTTC. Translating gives CASSPSHSEQYF. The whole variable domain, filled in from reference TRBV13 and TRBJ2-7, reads AAGVIQSPRHLIKEKRETATLKCYPIPRHDTVYWYQQGPGQDPQFLISFYEKMQSDKGSIPDRFSAQQFSDYHSELNMSSLELGDSALYFCASSPSHSEQYFGPGTRLTVT.